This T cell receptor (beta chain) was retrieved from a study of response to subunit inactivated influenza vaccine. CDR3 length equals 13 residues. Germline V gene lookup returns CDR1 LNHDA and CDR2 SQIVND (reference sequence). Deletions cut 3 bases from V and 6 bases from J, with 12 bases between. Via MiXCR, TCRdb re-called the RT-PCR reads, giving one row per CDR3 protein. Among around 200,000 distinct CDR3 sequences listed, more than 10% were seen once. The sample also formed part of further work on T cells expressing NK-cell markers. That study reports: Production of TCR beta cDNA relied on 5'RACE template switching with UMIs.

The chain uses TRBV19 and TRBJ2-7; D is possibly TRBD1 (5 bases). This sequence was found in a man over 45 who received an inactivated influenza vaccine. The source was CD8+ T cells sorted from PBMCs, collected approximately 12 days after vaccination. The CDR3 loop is CASSIRVAIEQYF. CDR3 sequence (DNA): TGTGCCAGTAGTATCAGGGTGGCGATCGAGCAGTACTTC.